The text below deals with one T cell receptor (beta chain). Its antigen is undetermined. This CDR3 comprises 14 residues. The V end was cut by 3 bases, the J end by 6 bases, with 15 bases between. The germline gives CDR1 SNHLY, CDR2 FYNNEI. The data originate from a study of T cell responses to AZD1222 COVID-19 vaccine. Findings and limits, study-wide: Spike-specific TCR breadth and depth grew following two AZD1222 doses. Of spike-specific TCRs, nearly half reportedly target regions left unmutated in variants. The donors showed a predominance of white British ancestry and of females, with possible underestimation of clonal diversity. Among vaccine-associated CD4 TCRs, coverage spanned spike, with dominance at 160-218 and 743-854.

Produced via immunoSEQ multiplex PCR; TCRdb's table is partial and in-frame only. The sample consists of 150,000 to 160,000 clones, about 85% of them appearing once. The sequence came from an adult who had recovered from COVID-19. V gene TRBV2 combines with J gene TRBJ2-7, with a tentative D call TRBD2 (6 bases). The input for sequencing was peripheral blood, taken after recovery from COVID-19. Here the CDR3 reads CASSDLGLPPEQYF. In DNA, the CDR3 is TGTGCCAGCAGTGATTTGGGACTTCCACCCGAGCAGTACTTC.